This T cell receptor (beta chain) came from a study of cytomegalovirus exposure and HLA in healthy donors. Study information: As released early, the data held some 85 million unique TCRs from HLA-typed donors. Study observations and caveats: Analyses of presence/absence relied on an assumption of roughly uniform sequencing depth across donors. CMV serostatus alone was available as immune exposure information. Researchers reported from a later analysis that most CMV-associated TCR beta chains appeared HLA-restricted.

This CDR3 region has 14 residues. The germline V and J ends were trimmed by 2 bases and 8 bases, with 15 bases remaining between them. CDR1 and CDR2 (germline): MDHEN, SYDVKM. A multiplex PCR was run with 60 Vbeta primers and 13 Jbeta primers. Measured with immunoSEQ multiplex PCR; TCRdb has only the in-frame clones, and not every one. The table lists 75,000 to 100,000 clones, around 8% of them singletons, with 2% to 2.5% in the top ten. In the case of this clone: Its target is unknown.

This sequence originates from a man aged 45-65 years in good health and CMV-seronegative. The gene calls are TRBV28 and TRBJ2-5; D is ambiguous. Source material: PBMCs. For the CDR3, the DNA is TGTGCCAGCAGTTTAGGGTGGGCCCCTTCAACCCAGTACTTC. It translates to CASSLGWAPSTQYF.